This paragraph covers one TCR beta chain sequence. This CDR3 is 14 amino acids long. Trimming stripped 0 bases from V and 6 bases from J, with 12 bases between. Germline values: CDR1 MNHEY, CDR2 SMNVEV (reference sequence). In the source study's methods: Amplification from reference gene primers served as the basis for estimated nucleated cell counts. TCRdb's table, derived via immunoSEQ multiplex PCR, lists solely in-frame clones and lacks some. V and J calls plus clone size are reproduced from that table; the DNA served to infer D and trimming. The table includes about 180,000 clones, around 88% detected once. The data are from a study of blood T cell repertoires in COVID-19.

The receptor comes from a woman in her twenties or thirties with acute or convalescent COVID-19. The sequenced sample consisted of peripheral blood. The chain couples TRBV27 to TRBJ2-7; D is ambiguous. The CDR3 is CASSLSLRFGEQYF. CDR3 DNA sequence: TGTGCCAGCAGTTTATCTCTTCGGTTTGGCGAGCAGTACTTC.